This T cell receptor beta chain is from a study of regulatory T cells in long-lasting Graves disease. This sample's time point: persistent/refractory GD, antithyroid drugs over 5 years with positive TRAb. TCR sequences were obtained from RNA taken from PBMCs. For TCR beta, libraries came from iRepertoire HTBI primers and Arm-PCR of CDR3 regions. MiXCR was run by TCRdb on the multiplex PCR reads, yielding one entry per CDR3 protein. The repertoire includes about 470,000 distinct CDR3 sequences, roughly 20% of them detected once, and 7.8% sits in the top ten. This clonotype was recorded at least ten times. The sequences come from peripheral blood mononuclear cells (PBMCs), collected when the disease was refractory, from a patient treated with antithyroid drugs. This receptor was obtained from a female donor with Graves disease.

CDR3 sequence reads: CASSASPKGYTF. CDR3 DNA: TGTGCCAGCAGTGCAAGCCCCAAGGGCTACACCTTC. This chain links TRBV12-3 or TRBV12-4 with TRBJ1-2, with no clear D. V was clipped by 5 bases and J by 8 bases, with 12 bases between them. This CDR3 spans 12 amino acids.